A single sample is the source of the 13 T cell receptor beta chains below, sequenced in a study of lymphopenia after photon versus proton radiotherapy. Produced via immunoSEQ multiplex PCR; TCRdb's table is partial and in-frame only. The sample lists 65,000 to 90,000 clones, roughly 90% occurring once. The sequencing here drew on peripheral blood, taken from a patient treated with photon-based radiotherapy. The source of these receptors is a woman aged 40 to 50 with cholangiocarcinoma.

The rearrangement uses TRBV10-3 and TRBJ1-2, with 8 bases matching TRBD1. Germline V gives CDR1 ENHRY, CDR2 SYGVKD. Trimming at V came to 2 bases and at J to 7 bases, leaving 6 bases not matched to a gene. This CDR3 spans 14 amino acids. The CDR3 here is CAISEPRTGSGYTF. The CDR3 DNA follows: TGTGCCATCAGTGAGCCGAGGACAGGGAGTGGCTACACCTTC.

This clone was seen a single time. The chain combines TRBV13 with TRBJ1-2, with TRBD1 as a possible D gene (6 bases). V shed 4 bases and J shed 7 bases, with 16 bases lying between them. Germline lookup yields CDR1 PRHDT and CDR2 FYEKMQ (reference sequence). The CDR3 loop spans 14 amino acids. CDR3 residues: CASSYREFGGGYTF. CDR3 bases: TGTGCCAGCAGCTACAGGGAGTTTGGAGGTGGCTACACCTTC.

Comments on this clone: One end of the junction fails to match germline, which may point to a read error. This chain joins TRBV4-1 and TRBJ1-5, with D hard to call. This CDR3 contains 15 residues. Germline values: CDR1 MGHRA, CDR2 YSYEKL. CDR3 bases: TGCGCCAGCAGCCAAGAACTAGGGAGCAATCGGCCCCAGCATTTT. It yields the protein CASSQELGSNRPQHF.

The genes are TRBV27 and TRBJ2-3, with D perhaps being TRBD1 or TRBD2 (5 bases each). This CDR3 has 15 residues. Germline V lookup: CDR1 MNHEY, CDR2 SMNVEV (reference sequence). V was clipped by 6 bases and J by 6 bases, with 19 bases between them. The CDR3 loop is CASSGVSSGMDTQYF. The CDR3 nucleotides are TGTGCCAGCAGCGGGGTATCCTCAGGGATGGATACGCAGTATTTT.

The gene calls are TRBV4-3 and TRBJ2-1; TRBD2 matches at 16 bases. Germline CDR1 is LGHNA and CDR2 is YSLEER. V was pared by 1 base and J by 8 bases, with 2 bases of the junction left unmatched. The CDR3 spans 16 residues. CDR3 in amino acids: CASSQVGTSGRDEQFF. Here the CDR3 DNA reads TGCGCCAGCAGCCAAGTGGGGACTAGCGGGAGGGATGAGCAGTTCTTC.

This chain connects TRBV5-6 to TRBJ2-1; no clear D gene. V was trimmed by 4 bases and J by 7 bases, leaving 9 bases between them. Germline values: CDR1 SGHDT, CDR2 YYEEEE. The CDR3 loop spans 12 amino acids. This chain's CDR3 is CASSRFDNEQFF. The CDR3 DNA follows: TGTGCCAGCAGCCGCTTCGATAATGAGCAGTTCTTC.

The rearrangement links TRBV30 to TRBJ2-7; perhaps TRBD1 as D (6 bases). The CDR3 contains 14 residues. CDR1 is GTSNPN, CDR2 SVGIG, per germline (reference sequence). V lost 3 bases and J lost 0, with 12 bases in between. CDR3 sequence (DNA): TGTGCCTGGAGCCCATACAGGGACTCCTACGAGCAGTACTTC. Amino acids: CAWSPYRDSYEQYF.

This clone was detected a few times. The gene calls are TRBV6-1 and TRBJ1-1, with TRBD1 as a possible D gene (5 bases). Per germline, CDR1 MNHNS and CDR2 SASEGT. The CDR3 covers 13 residues. Trimming left V 7 bases short and J 1 base short, with 10 bases between. The CDR3 here is CASKTQENTEAFF. The CDR3 DNA sequence: TGTGCCAGCAAGACACAGGAGAACACTGAAGCTTTCTTT.

The genes are TRBV4-2 and TRBJ2-7; possibly TRBD1 for D (5 bases). This CDR3 spans 14 amino acids. Germline V gene data show CDR1 as LGHNA and CDR2 as YNFKEQ. The V and J ends lost 2 bases and 3 bases respectively, with 11 bases between them. CDR3 amino acids: CASSQTLGLYEQYF. The CDR3 DNA is TGTGCCAGCAGCCAAACCCTGGGGCTCTACGAGCAGTACTTC.

V and J are TRBV5-1 and TRBJ1-1, with 8 bases aligning to TRBD1. Unmatched junction bases numbered 8, after V lost 2 bases and J lost 8 bases. Germline assignment: CDR1 SGHRS and CDR2 YFSETQ. CDR3 length equals 14 residues. CDR3 sequence (DNA): TGCGCCAGCAGCTTAGTAGGACAGGGAGGAGAAGCTTTCTTT. The encoded protein is CASSLVGQGGEAFF.

This clone was seen only a few times. This chain links TRBV28 with TRBJ1-2, with no clear D. V was pared by 6 bases and J by 4 bases, with 9 bases between. The CDR3 has 12 amino acids. Germline-derived CDR1 and CDR2 are MDHEN and SYDVKM. CDR3 sequence (DNA): TGTGCCAGCAGCCCAGCAGCCTATGGCTACACCTTC. This encodes CASSPAAYGYTF.

CDR3 coding DNA: TGCGCCAGCAGCCAAGTAACGAGCGGGGGGCACGATACGCAGTATTTT. Protein product: CASSQVTSGGHDTQYF. The V gene is TRBV4-1, the J gene TRBJ2-3, with 9 bases matching TRBD2. The germline V gene has CDR1 MGHRA and CDR2 YSYEKL. V gave up 1 base and J gave up 6 bases; unmatched junction bases: 8. The CDR3 has 16 amino acids.

This clone is a singleton in its sample. This chain uses TRBV6-5 with TRBJ2-7, with D hard to call. CDR1 and CDR2 (germline): MNHEY, SVGAGI. The CDR3 is 13 amino acids. V dropped 2 bases and J dropped 3 bases, with 8 bases sitting between them. The DNA for the CDR3 is TGTGCCAGCAGTTACGGGTCTAACTACGAGCAGTACTTC. Its protein product is CASSYGSNYEQYF.